What follows are 29 T cell receptor beta chains derived from one specimen sequenced in a study of control samples from healthy donors and cancer patients. Clones were read by immunoSEQ multiplex PCR, and TCRdb kept only the in-frame ones, dropping some. The sample holds 50,000 or so clones, roughly 95% seen once. Source material: blood. The receptors were gathered from a woman aged 18-35 years in good health.

The sample holds one count of this clone. The chain couples TRBV28 to TRBJ2-7, with a tentative D call TRBD1 (6 bases). The CDR3 spans 13 residues. Germline V gene lookup returns CDR1 MDHEN and CDR2 SYDVKM. The ends were cut back, 5 bases at V and 4 bases at J, with 12 bases in the middle. CDR3 protein: CASSPGTIYEQYF. CDR3 bases: TGTGCCAGCAGTCCAGGGACAATTTACGAGCAGTACTTC. Combining the CDR3 with reference TRBV28 and TRBJ2-7 gives the whole variable domain DVKVTQSSRYLVKRTGEKVFLECVQDMDHENMFWYRQDPGLGLRLIYFSYDVKMKEKGDIPEGYSVSREKKERFSLILESASTNQTSMYLCASSPGTIYEQYFGPGTRLTVT.

J is TRBJ1-3 and V is TRBV30; D ambiguous. Germline assignment: CDR1 GTSNPN and CDR2 SVGIG (reference sequence). This CDR3 comprises 13 residues. V was cut by 4 bases and J by 0 bases, with 7 bases left in between. This CDR3 reads CAWTGNSGNTIYF. The CDR3, as DNA: TGTGCCTGGACCGGTAACTCTGGAAACACCATATATTTT.

This chain's CDR3 is CASSLGTSRGTDTQYF. CDR3 DNA sequence: TGCGCCAGCAGCTTGGGGACTAGCCGGGGCACAGATACGCAGTATTTT. The rearrangement links TRBV5-1 to TRBJ2-3; 8 bases agree with TRBD2. J was trimmed by 1 base and V by 0 bases; bases with no gene match: 4. Germline V gives CDR1 SGHRS, CDR2 YFSETQ. This CDR3 is built from 16 residues.

V gene TRBV6-5 combines with J gene TRBJ1-1, with D perhaps TRBD1 (5 bases). Trimming took 6 bases from V and 1 from J, leaving 15 bases between them. The CDR3 sequence is 15 residues long. CDR1 and CDR2 (germline): MNHEY, SVGAGI. The CDR3: CASSPPGTANTEAFF. Here the CDR3 DNA reads TGTGCCAGCAGCCCCCCCGGGACGGCGAACACTGAAGCTTTCTTT.

The V gene is TRBV6-5, the J gene TRBJ1-2; D perhaps matches TRBD1 (5 bases). The V gene lost 6 bases and the J gene lost 3 bases, with 14 bases spanning the gap. CDR3 length: 14 residues. Germline assignment: CDR1 MNHEY and CDR2 SVGAGI. The CDR3 sequence: CASRWGGTDYGYTF. CDR3 sequence (DNA): TGTGCCAGCAGATGGGGGGGGACTGACTATGGCTACACCTTC.

The genes are TRBV27 and TRBJ1-2, with TRBD1 matching 10 bases. The CDR3 runs to 17 residues. V lost 5 bases and J lost 4; bases outside the gene matches: 13. Germline V lookup: CDR1 MNHEY, CDR2 SMNVEV (reference sequence). This CDR3 reads CASSLASPGTGVYGYTF. The CDR3 DNA reads TGTGCCAGCAGTCTCGCCAGTCCCGGGACAGGGGTCTATGGCTACACCTTC.

This clone was picked up one time. Written as DNA, the CDR3 is TGTGCCAGCAGCTTATCGGCACTCTCCTACGAGCAGTACTTC. Encoded protein: CASSLSALSYEQYF. This sequence joins TRBV5-6 and TRBJ2-7; D ambiguous. Trimming pared 2 bases from V and 0 bases from J, leaving 9 bases between. Germline V gives CDR1 SGHDT, CDR2 YYEEEE. This CDR3 has 14 residues.

The chain links TRBV11-3 to TRBJ1-3; no firm D call. The ends were cut back, 1 base at V and 0 bases at J, with 10 bases in the middle. The CDR3 extends over 16 amino acids. Germline loops: CDR1 SGHNT, CDR2 YENEEA. The CDR3 sequence: CASSLVVVPSGNTIYF. The DNA for the CDR3 is TGTGCCAGCAGCTTAGTAGTGGTCCCCTCTGGAAACACCATATATTTT.

This chain links TRBV12-3 or TRBV12-4 with TRBJ1-2; tentatively, D is TRBD1 (6 bases). This CDR3 is built from 12 residues. The ends were cut back, 6 bases at V and 8 bases at J, with 13 bases in the middle. The CDR3 protein is CASRSDSLGYTF. The CDR3 nucleotides read TGTGCCAGCAGATCGGACAGTCTGGGCTACACCTTC.

The chain joins TRBV5-6 to TRBJ1-2; no clear D. The CDR3 is made up of 16 amino acids. V was shortened by 2 bases and J by 2 bases, with 16 bases between the two germline ends. Germline V gives CDR1 SGHDT, CDR2 YYEEEE. CDR3 sequence (DNA): TGTGCCAGCAGCTTAAATACAGTGGGTGGAAACTATGGCTACACCTTC. Encoded protein: CASSLNTVGGNYGYTF. Full variable domain (remainder filled in from reference TRBV5-6 and TRBJ1-2): DAGVTQSPTHLIKTRGQQVTLRCSPKSGHDTVSWYQQALGQGPQFIFQYYEEEERQRGNFPDRFSGHQFPNYSSELNVNALLLGDSALYLCASSLNTVGGNYGYTFGSGTRLTVV.

The chain combines TRBV4-1 with TRBJ2-3; D is unclear. Germline V gene data show CDR1 as MGHRA and CDR2 as YSYEKL. V was shortened by 0 bases and J by 3 bases, with 7 bases between the two germline ends. The CDR3 has 14 residues. CDR3 sequence (DNA): TGCGCCAGCAGCCAAGATCAACTAACAGATACGCAGTATTTT. Its translation is CASSQDQLTDTQYF.

In its sample, this clone was seen once. The chain recombines TRBV19 with TRBJ1-1, with 9 positions matching TRBD1. Germline V gene sequence: CDR1 LNHDA, CDR2 SQIVND (reference sequence). The V gene end was trimmed by 5 bases and the J gene end by 3 bases; junction bases not matched to a gene: 7. This CDR3 contains 15 residues. The CDR3 DNA reads TGTGCCAGTAGTTCTCCGGACAGGGGATACACTGAAGCTTTCTTT. Protein sequence: CASSSPDRGYTEAFF.

This chain connects TRBV7-9 to TRBJ1-1; no reliable D call. Germline lookup yields CDR1 SEHNR and CDR2 FQNEAQ (reference sequence). V dropped 7 bases and J dropped 5 bases, with 11 bases sitting between them. The CDR3 has 12 amino acids. The CDR3 region is CASTTMSTEAFF. The CDR3 nucleotides read TGTGCCAGCACGACAATGTCTACTGAAGCTTTCTTT.

As regards this clone: Other DNA sequences from this sample encode an identical CDR3 as well. The chain is built from TRBV11-2 and TRBJ1-1; D gene uncertain. The V end lost 1 base, the J end lost 1 base, and 4 bases lay between the germline ends. CDR1 SGHAT and CDR2 FQNNGV come from the germline V gene. The CDR3 consists of 13 residues. CDR3 amino acids: CASSLGGNTEAFF. The DNA for the CDR3 is TGTGCCAGCAGCTTAGGAGGGAACACTGAAGCTTTCTTT.

The rearrangement links TRBV9 to TRBJ1-2, with D hard to call. The length of the CDR3 is 17 residues. Trimming took off 0 bases at V and 5 bases at J, with 20 bases between the two ends. Germline loops: CDR1 SGDLS, CDR2 YYNGEE. DNA for the CDR3: TGTGCCAGCAGCGTAGCTCCCTCCCCGGCTGGGGTTTATGGCTACACCTTC. It specifies CASSVAPSPAGVYGYTF.

The chain combines TRBV30 with TRBJ2-7; D gene uncertain. V was pared by 2 bases and J by 2 bases, with 7 bases between. The CDR3 is made up of 12 amino acids. Germline-derived CDR1 and CDR2 are GTSNPN and SVGIG (reference sequence). The CDR3, as DNA: TGTGCCTGGAGTCCGGAGACCTACGAGCAGTACTTC. Encoded protein: CAWSPETYEQYF.

This rearrangement joins TRBV4-3 to TRBJ1-4; unclear D gene. The CDR3 has 15 amino acids. V was cut by 0 bases and J by 0 bases, with 5 bases left in between. Germline lookup yields CDR1 LGHNA and CDR2 YSLEER. In nucleotides, the CDR3 is TGCGCCAGCAGCCAAGACGGTGCAACTAATGAAAAACTGTTTTTT. This gives the protein CASSQDGATNEKLFF.

J is TRBJ1-4 and V is TRBV12-5, with 10 bases matching TRBD1. Germline V gives CDR1 LGHNT, CDR2 FRNRAP. V was pared by 4 bases and J by 8 bases, with 7 bases of the junction left unmatched. The CDR3 extends over 15 amino acids. The CDR3 here is CASGSSGTGEEKLFF. In DNA form, the CDR3 reads TGTGCTAGTGGTTCGTCCGGGACAGGGGAAGAAAAACTGTTTTTT.

The DNA of the CDR3 is TGTGCTAGTGGTCCTAGGGCCATCGGGACCGCTGGAAACACCATATATTTT. Translated, it gives CASGPRAIGTAGNTIYF. J is TRBJ1-3 and V is TRBV12-5; perhaps TRBD1 as D (5 bases). Germline V gene sequence: CDR1 LGHNT, CDR2 FRNRAP. Trimming cost V 5 bases and J 2 bases, with 19 bases left between them. CDR3 length: 17 residues.

The table lists this clone with a count of one. The genes are TRBV18 and TRBJ1-5; D is uncertain. Deletions cut 2 bases from V and 7 bases from J, with 15 bases between. Germline V lookup: CDR1 KGHSH, CDR2 LQKENI. The CDR3 length is 15 residues. CDR3 in amino acids: CASSPDHQPSQPQHF. In nucleotides, the CDR3 is TGTGCCAGCTCACCAGACCACCAGCCCTCGCAGCCCCAGCATTTT. The whole variable domain, remainder taken from reference TRBV18 and TRBJ1-5, is NAGVMQNPRHLVRRRGQEARLRCSPMKGHSHVYWYRQLPEEGLKFMVYLQKENIIDESGMPKERFSAEFPKEGPSILRIQQVVRGDSAAYFCASSPDHQPSQPQHFGDGTRLSIL.

The chain couples TRBV20-1 to TRBJ2-3; D remains unclear. The CDR3 covers 12 residues. Trimming stripped 3 bases from V and 1 base from J, with 5 bases between. Germline V lookup: CDR1 DFQATT, CDR2 SNEGSKA (reference sequence). CDR3 residues: CSASAGTDTQYF. In DNA form, the CDR3 reads TGCAGTGCTAGTGCGGGCACAGATACGCAGTATTTT.

The V gene is TRBV7-6, the J gene TRBJ2-1; 7 nucleotides align to TRBD1. The V segment lost 1 base and the J segment 2 bases; nucleotides outside the gene matches: 2. The CDR3 spans 15 residues. From germline, CDR1 is SGHVS and CDR2 FNYEAQ. The CDR3 loop is CASSLGDSPYNEQFF. The DNA for the CDR3 is TGTGCCAGCAGCTTAGGGGACAGTCCCTACAATGAGCAGTTCTTC.

The V call is TRBV7-3, the J call TRBJ2-1; D perhaps matches TRBD2 (6 bases). This CDR3 has 17 residues. Germline-derived CDR1 and CDR2 are SGHTA and FQGTGA. Trimming took 3 bases from V and 6 from J, leaving 21 bases between them. The CDR3 nucleotides are TGTGCCAGCAGCTTGGGGGAGAGGAGGGGCTGGCTCAATGAGCAGTTCTTC. As protein: CASSLGERRGWLNEQFF.

The genes are TRBV15 and TRBJ1-4; TRBD1 is a possible D gene (5 bases). Trimming pared 5 bases from V and 4 bases from J, leaving 23 bases between. Germline values: CDR1 LNHNV, CDR2 YYDKDF (reference sequence). The CDR3 has 18 amino acids. In DNA, the CDR3 is TGTGCCACCAGCCGTAACGGGGGTATCGGAGTGGGTAATGAAAAACTGTTTTTT. Its translation is CATSRNGGIGVGNEKLFF.

This rearrangement joins TRBV4-1 to TRBJ1-6; no clear D. V lost 4 bases and J lost 11, with 15 bases in between. The CDR3 extends over 14 amino acids. From germline, CDR1 is MGHRA and CDR2 YSYEKL. This CDR3 reads CASSLKRGETPLHF. For the CDR3, the DNA is TGCGCCAGCAGCCTCAAGAGAGGTGAGACACCCCTCCACTTT.

The genes are TRBV6-2 or TRBV6-3 and TRBJ2-2, with no clear D. Germline V gene sequence: CDR1 MNHEY, CDR2 SVGEGT. CDR3 length: 17 amino acids. Trimming took off 0 bases at V and 3 bases at J, with 14 bases between the two ends. Here the CDR3 reads CASSYSSIRAYTGELFF. Written as DNA, the CDR3 is TGTGCCAGCAGTTACTCCAGTATTCGGGCCTACACCGGGGAGCTGTTTTTT.

CDR3 sequence: CASSLRAGTEAFF. The CDR3 region has the DNA TGTGCCAGCAGTCTCAGGGCGGGGACTGAAGCTTTCTTT. The rearrangement links TRBV11-3 to TRBJ1-1, with D possibly TRBD1 on 5 matching bases. The CDR3 loop spans 13 amino acids. Germline loops: CDR1 SGHNT, CDR2 YENEEA. Trimming pared 6 bases from V and 5 bases from J, leaving 13 bases between. Using reference TRBV11-3 and TRBJ1-1 for the parts outside the CDR3, the full variable domain is EAGVVQSPRYKIIEKKQPVAFWCNPISGHNTLYWYLQNLGQGPELLIRYENEEAVDDSQLPKDRFSAERLKGVDSTLKIQPAELGDSAVYLCASSLRAGTEAFFGQGTRLTVV.

This clone occurred a few times. The rearrangement uses TRBV14 and TRBJ1-2; D unresolved. This CDR3 spans 14 amino acids. From germline, CDR1 is SGHDN and CDR2 FVKESK. V gave up 0 bases and J gave up 8 bases, with 13 bases separating them. CDR3 nucleotides: TGTGCCAGCAGCCAAGATGGCAGGCCGTGGGGCTACACCTTC. It codes for CASSQDGRPWGYTF.

The genes are TRBV5-5 and TRBJ1-2; D is unresolved. CDR1 is SGHKS, CDR2 YYEKEE, per germline (reference sequence). V was cut by 0 bases and J by 4 bases, with 10 bases left in between. The CDR3 covers 14 residues. The CDR3 sequence: CASSLERDSYGYTF. CDR3 DNA sequence: TGTGCCAGCAGCTTGGAACGGGATTCCTATGGCTACACCTTC.